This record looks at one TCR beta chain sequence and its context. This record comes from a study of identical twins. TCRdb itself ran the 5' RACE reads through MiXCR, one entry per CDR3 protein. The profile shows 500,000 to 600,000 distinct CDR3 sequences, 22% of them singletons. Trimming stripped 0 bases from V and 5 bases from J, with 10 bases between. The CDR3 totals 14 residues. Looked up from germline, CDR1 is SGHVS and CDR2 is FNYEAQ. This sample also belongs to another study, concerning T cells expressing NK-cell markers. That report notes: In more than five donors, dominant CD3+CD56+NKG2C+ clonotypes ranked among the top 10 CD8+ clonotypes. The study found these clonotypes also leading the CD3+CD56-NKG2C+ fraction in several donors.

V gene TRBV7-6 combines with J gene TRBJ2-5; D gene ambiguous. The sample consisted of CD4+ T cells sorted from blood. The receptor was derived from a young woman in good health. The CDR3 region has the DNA TGTGCCAGCAGCTTAGCGGGGTCATGGGAGACCCAGTACTTC. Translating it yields CASSLAGSWETQYF.